Sequencing of this TCR beta chain was carried out in a study of cytomegalovirus exposure and HLA in healthy donors. Comment on this clone: No antigen is known for it.

Amplification used 60 Vbeta primers and 13 Jbeta primers. TCRdb's table, derived via immunoSEQ multiplex PCR, lists solely in-frame clones and lacks some. The sample shows around 180,000 clones, roughly 85% of them seen only once. Study-wide findings and caveats: A list of about 180 TCR beta chains associated with cytomegalovirus was given.

This CDR3 region has 16 residues. Trimming stripped 0 bases from V and 4 bases from J, with 15 bases between. Germline lookup yields CDR1 MGHRA and CDR2 YSYEKL. The genes are TRBV4-1 and TRBJ1-2; weak D call: TRBD1 (6 bases). This clonotype was sampled from a boy aged 2 to 9 in good health and CMV-seronegative. Sequencing was done on a sample of PBMCs. The chain's CDR3 is CASSQEGLAGVYGYTF. CDR3 DNA sequence: TGCGCCAGCAGCCAAGAAGGCTTGGCAGGGGTCTATGGCTACACCTTC.